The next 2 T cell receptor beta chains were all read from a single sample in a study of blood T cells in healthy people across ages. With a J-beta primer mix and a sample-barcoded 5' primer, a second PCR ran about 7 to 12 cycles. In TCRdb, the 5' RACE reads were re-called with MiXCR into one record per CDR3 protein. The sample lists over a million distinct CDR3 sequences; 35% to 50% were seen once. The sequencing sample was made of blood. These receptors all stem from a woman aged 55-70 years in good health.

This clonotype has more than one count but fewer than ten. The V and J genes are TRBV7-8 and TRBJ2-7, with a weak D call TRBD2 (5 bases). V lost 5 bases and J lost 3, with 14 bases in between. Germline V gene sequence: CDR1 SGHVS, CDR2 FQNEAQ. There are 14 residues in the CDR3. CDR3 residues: CASSPRNGLYEQYF. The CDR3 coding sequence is TGTGCCAGCAGCCCCAGGAACGGACTCTACGAGCAGTACTTC. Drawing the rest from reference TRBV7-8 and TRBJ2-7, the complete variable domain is GAGVSQSPRYKVAKRGQDVALRCDPISGHVSLFWYQQALGQGPEFLTYFQNEAQLDKSGLPSDRFFAERPEGSVSTLKIQRTQQEDSAVYLCASSPRNGLYEQYFGPGTRLTVT.

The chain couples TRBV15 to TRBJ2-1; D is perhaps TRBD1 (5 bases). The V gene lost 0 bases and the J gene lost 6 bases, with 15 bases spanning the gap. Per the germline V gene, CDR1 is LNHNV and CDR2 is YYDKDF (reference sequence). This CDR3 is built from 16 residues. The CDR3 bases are TGTGCCACCAGCAGAGATCGGGCAGGGATGTCCAATGAGCAGTTCTTC. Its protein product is CATSRDRAGMSNEQFF.